The 12 T cell receptor beta chains listed next were all sequenced from one sample in a study of OX40 agonist ivuxolimab in advanced cancers. The repertoire was sequenced with immunoSEQ multiplex PCR; TCRdb's copy has only in-frame clones and lacks some. The data show 25,000 to 35,000 clones, around 82% seen once. The sequencing here drew on CD4+ or CD8+ T cells sorted from blood, taken in a trial of the OX40 agonist ivuxolimab. The receptors shown here come from an adult with an advanced solid tumor such as melanoma, head and neck, liver or kidney cancer.

This chain uses TRBV2 with TRBJ2-4; D might be TRBD2 (6 bases). The CDR3 extends over 15 amino acids. Trimming left V 2 bases short and J 7 bases short, with 15 bases between. Germline V gives CDR1 SNHLY, CDR2 FYNNEI. The CDR3 bases are TGTGCCAGCAGTGAAACCCCTGGGGGGATGAACATTCAGTACTTC. The encoded protein is CASSETPGGMNIQYF.

The V call is TRBV6-6, the J call TRBJ2-1; 8 bases match TRBD1. With V trimmed by 4 bases and J by 3 bases, 5 bases remained unmatched. CDR1 MNHNY and CDR2 SVGAGI come from the germline V gene (reference sequence). CDR3 length: 15 residues. CDR3 in amino acids: CASSFQGAGYNEQFF. For the CDR3, the DNA is TGTGCCAGCAGTTTTCAGGGGGCAGGCTACAATGAGCAGTTCTTC.

V usage is TRBV5-6 and J usage is TRBJ2-5; no reliable D call. Germline loops: CDR1 SGHDT, CDR2 YYEEEE. CDR3 length equals 10 residues. V lost 7 bases and J lost 5, with 6 bases in between. The CDR3 spells CASSGETQYF. CDR3 bases: TGTGCCAGCTCCGGGGAGACCCAGTACTTC.

The V and J genes are TRBV2 and TRBJ2-7; D remains ambiguous. The length of the CDR3 is 11 residues. Germline V gene lookup returns CDR1 SNHLY and CDR2 FYNNEI. V was shortened by 8 bases and J by 1 base, with 6 bases between the two germline ends. The CDR3 reads CASGPSYEQYF. Written as DNA, the CDR3 is TGTGCCAGCGGACCTTCCTACGAGCAGTACTTC.

The chain combines TRBV4-1 with TRBJ2-3, with D unresolved. Trimming shortened V by 6 bases and J by 4 bases, and 17 bases separated the two germline ends. Germline CDR1 and CDR2: MGHRA and YSYEKL. The CDR3 extends over 15 amino acids. The CDR3 DNA follows: TGCGCCAGCAGTTTATTCGGCAGTAGCTCAGATACGCAGTATTTT. It translates to CASSLFGSSSDTQYF.

The V and J genes are TRBV28 and TRBJ2-7, with TRBD2 matching 11 bases. The CDR3 totals 16 residues. J gave up 6 bases and V 4 bases, and 11 bases lay outside the gene matches. CDR1 and CDR2 from the germline V gene are MDHEN and SYDVKM. This CDR3 is CASSSLAGGPSLEQYF. The CDR3 bases are TGTGCCAGCAGTTCATTAGCGGGAGGGCCTTCCCTCGAGCAGTACTTC.

V gene TRBV27 combines with J gene TRBJ2-7; 8 positions agree with TRBD1. V dropped 5 bases and J dropped 0; count of bases not matched to a gene: 3. The CDR3 consists of 14 residues. Germline V CDR1 and CDR2: MNHEY, SMNVEV (reference sequence). CDR3 nucleotide sequence: TGTGCCAGCAGTGTGGGACAGGACTCCTACGAGCAGTACTTC. This codes for CASSVGQDSYEQYF.

A few counts support this clone. The chain combines TRBV28 with TRBJ1-3; no definite D call. The CDR3 covers 17 residues. Germline V lookup: CDR1 MDHEN, CDR2 SYDVKM. V shed 3 bases and J shed 0 bases, with 15 bases lying between them. The CDR3 bases are TGTGCCAGCAGTTTGCTCAGGAACCGGAGCTCTGGAAACACCATATATTTT. This sequence encodes CASSLLRNRSSGNTIYF.

CDR3 sequence: CASSPPGGRGEQFF. The CDR3 bases are TGTGCCAGCAGCCCTCCGGGCGGGAGGGGCGAGCAGTTCTTC. The chain uses TRBV5-4 and TRBJ2-1, with 9 positions matching TRBD2. After removal of 4 bases from V and 10 bases from J, the junction contained 9 bases not matched to a gene. This CDR3 spans 14 amino acids. Germline V gives CDR1 SGHNT, CDR2 YYREEE (reference sequence). Looking up the rest from reference TRBV5-4 and TRBJ2-1 gives the full variable domain: ETGVTQSPTHLIKTRGQQVTLRCSSQSGHNTVSWYQQALGQGPQFIFQYYREEENGRGNFPPRFSGLQFPNYSSELNVNALELDDSALYLCASSPPGGRGEQFFGPGTRLTVL.

This CDR3 reads CASRGLAGGRQETQYF. Written as DNA, the CDR3 is TGTGCCAGCAGGGGACTAGCGGGAGGGAGACAAGAGACCCAGTACTTC. This chain connects TRBV27 to TRBJ2-5; 16 bases are shared with TRBD2. Trimming took 6 bases from V and 2 from J; bases not matched to a gene: 3. CDR1 is MNHEY and CDR2 is SMNVEV in the germline V gene (reference sequence). The CDR3 sequence is 16 residues long.

This chain links TRBV19 with TRBJ1-5; D is perhaps TRBD1 (6 bases). In germline, CDR1 is LNHDA, CDR2 SQIVND (reference sequence). Deletions cut 8 bases from V and 5 bases from J, with 13 bases between. The CDR3 loop spans 13 amino acids. The CDR3: CASRTGYYQPQHF. The CDR3 nucleotides are TGTGCCAGTCGTACAGGGTACTATCAGCCCCAGCATTTT.

The rearrangement joins TRBV7-9 to TRBJ1-1; a possible D gene is TRBD1 (6 bases). V gave up 1 base and J gave up 6 bases, with 9 bases separating them. CDR3 length: 13 amino acids. Germline loops: CDR1 SEHNR, CDR2 FQNEAQ (reference sequence). CDR3 protein: CASSLGQVAEAFF. In nucleotides, the CDR3 is TGTGCCAGCAGCTTAGGACAGGTCGCTGAAGCTTTCTTT. Variable domain in full (rest from reference TRBV7-9 and TRBJ1-1): DTGVSQNPRHKITKRGQNVTFRCDPISEHNRLYWYRQTLGQGPEFLTYFQNEAQLEKSRLLSDRFSAERPKGSFSTLEIQRTEQGDSAMYLCASSLGQVAEAFFGQGTRLTVV.